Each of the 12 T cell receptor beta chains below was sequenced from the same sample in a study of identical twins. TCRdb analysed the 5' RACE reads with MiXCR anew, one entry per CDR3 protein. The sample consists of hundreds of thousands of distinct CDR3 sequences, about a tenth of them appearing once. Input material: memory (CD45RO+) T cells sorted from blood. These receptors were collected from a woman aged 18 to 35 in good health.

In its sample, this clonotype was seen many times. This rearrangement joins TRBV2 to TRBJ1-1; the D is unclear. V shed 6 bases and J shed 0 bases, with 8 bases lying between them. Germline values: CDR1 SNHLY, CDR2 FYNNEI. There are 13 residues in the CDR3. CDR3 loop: CASSPWLNTEAFF. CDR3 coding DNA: TGTGCCAGCAGCCCCTGGCTGAACACTGAAGCTTTCTTT.

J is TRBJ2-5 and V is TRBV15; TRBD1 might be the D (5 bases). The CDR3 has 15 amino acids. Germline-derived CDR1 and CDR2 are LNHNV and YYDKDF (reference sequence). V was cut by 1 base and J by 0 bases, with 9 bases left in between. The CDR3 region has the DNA TGTGCCACCAGCAGAGCACAGGTCTACCAAGAGACCCAGTACTTC. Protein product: CATSRAQVYQETQYF.

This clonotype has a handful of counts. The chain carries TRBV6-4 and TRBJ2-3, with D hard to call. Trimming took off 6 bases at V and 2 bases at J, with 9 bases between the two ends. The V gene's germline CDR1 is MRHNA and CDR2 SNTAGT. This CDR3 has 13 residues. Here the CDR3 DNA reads TGTGCCAGCAGCCAGCGTCCCACAGATACGCAGTATTTT. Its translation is CASSQRPTDTQYF.

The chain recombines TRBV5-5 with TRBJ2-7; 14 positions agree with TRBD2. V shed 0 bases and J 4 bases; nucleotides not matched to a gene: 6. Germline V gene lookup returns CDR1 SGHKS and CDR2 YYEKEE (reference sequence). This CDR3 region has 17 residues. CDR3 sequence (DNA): TGTGCCAGCAGCTTGGGGACTAGCGGGAGGTCACCATACGAGCAGTACTTC. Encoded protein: CASSLGTSGRSPYEQYF.

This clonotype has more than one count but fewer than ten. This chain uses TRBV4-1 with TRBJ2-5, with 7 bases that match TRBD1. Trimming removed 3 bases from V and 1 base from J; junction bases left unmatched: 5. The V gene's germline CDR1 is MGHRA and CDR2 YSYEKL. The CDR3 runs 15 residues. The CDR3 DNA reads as TGCGCCAGCAGCCAGAAGGGACAGATCCAAGAGACCCAGTACTTC. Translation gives CASSQKGQIQETQYF.

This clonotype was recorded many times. Here the CDR3 reads CASSQKPGTYEQYF. Written as DNA, the CDR3 is TGTGCCAGCAGCCAGAAGCCTGGGACTTACGAGCAGTACTTC. This chain uses TRBV3-1 with TRBJ2-7; weak D call: TRBD2 (6 bases). V lost 3 bases to trimming and J lost 4 bases, with 13 bases between them. The CDR3 spans 14 residues. Per the germline V gene, CDR1 is LGHDT and CDR2 is YNNKEL (reference sequence).

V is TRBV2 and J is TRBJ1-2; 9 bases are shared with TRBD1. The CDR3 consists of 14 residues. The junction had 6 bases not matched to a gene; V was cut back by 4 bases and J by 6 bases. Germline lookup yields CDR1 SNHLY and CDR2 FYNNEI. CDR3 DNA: TGTGCCAGCAGTGTAACCGACAGGGGGAATGGCTACACCTTC. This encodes CASSVTDRGNGYTF. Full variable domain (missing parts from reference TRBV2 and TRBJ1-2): EPEVTQTPSHQVTQMGQEVILRCVPISNHLYFYWYRQILGQKVEFLVSFYNNEISEKSEIFDDQFSVERPDGSNFTLKIRSTKLEDSAMYFCASSVTDRGNGYTFGSGTRLTVV.

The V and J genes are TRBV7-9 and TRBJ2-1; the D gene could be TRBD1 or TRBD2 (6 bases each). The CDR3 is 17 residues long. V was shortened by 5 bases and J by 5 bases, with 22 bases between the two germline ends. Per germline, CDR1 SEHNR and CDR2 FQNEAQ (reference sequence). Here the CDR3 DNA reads TGTGCCAGCAGCCCGGGGGCGAGCGGCCTTAGTGACAATGAGCAGTTCTTC. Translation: CASSPGASGLSDNEQFF.

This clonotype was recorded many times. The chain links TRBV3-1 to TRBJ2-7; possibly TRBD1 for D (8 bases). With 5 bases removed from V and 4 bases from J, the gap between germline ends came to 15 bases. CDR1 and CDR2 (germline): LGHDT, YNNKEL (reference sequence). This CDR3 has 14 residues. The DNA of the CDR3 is TGTGCCAGCAGCTTAGGACAGGGACTATACGAGCAGTACTTC. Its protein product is CASSLGQGLYEQYF.

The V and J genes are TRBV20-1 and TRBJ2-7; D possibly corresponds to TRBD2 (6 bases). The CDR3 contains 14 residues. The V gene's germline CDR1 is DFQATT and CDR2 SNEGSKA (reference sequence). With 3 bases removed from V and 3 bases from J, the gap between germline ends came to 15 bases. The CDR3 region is CSASQSSGLYEQYF. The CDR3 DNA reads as TGCAGTGCTAGTCAGAGTAGCGGCCTCTACGAGCAGTACTTC.

CDR3 residues: CSARRGESQETQYF. Written as DNA, the CDR3 is TGCAGTGCTAGGAGGGGCGAGAGCCAAGAGACCCAGTACTTC. V usage is TRBV20-1 and J usage is TRBJ2-5; D tentatively reads TRBD1 or TRBD2 (5 bases each). This CDR3 contains 14 residues. Trimming took 3 bases from V and 1 from J, leaving 12 bases between them. Per the germline V gene, CDR1 is DFQATT and CDR2 is SNEGSKA (reference sequence).

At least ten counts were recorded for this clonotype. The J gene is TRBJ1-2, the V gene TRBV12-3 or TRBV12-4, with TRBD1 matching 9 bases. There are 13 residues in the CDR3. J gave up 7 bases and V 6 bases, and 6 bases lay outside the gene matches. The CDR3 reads CASSRDRGSGYTF. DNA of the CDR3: TGTGCCAGCAGCCGCGACAGGGGGTCTGGCTACACCTTC.